Shown below are 29 T cell receptor beta chains from a single sample sequenced in a study of control samples from healthy donors and cancer patients. The assay was immunoSEQ multiplex PCR, and TCRdb's table has in-frame clones only and misses some. This sample yields fewer than 150,000 clones, of which 75% to 95% are seen a single time; more than 2% belongs to the top ten. Sequenced input: blood. These receptors all come from a young man in good health.

A single count supports this clone. The DNA of the CDR3 is TGTGCCAGTAGTATCCTTGGACAGGGATATGACACTGAAGCTTTCTTT. Its translation is CASSILGQGYDTEAFF. The chain recombines TRBV19 with TRBJ1-1, with 8 bases lining up with TRBD1. The J segment lost 3 bases and the V segment lost 3 bases, leaving 9 bases of the junction unmatched. This CDR3 contains 16 residues. The germline V gene encodes CDR1 LNHDA and CDR2 SQIVND (reference sequence). Combining the CDR3 with reference TRBV19 and TRBJ1-1 gives the whole variable domain DGGITQSPKYLFRKEGQNVTLSCEQNLNHDAMYWYRQDPGQGLRLIYYSQIVNDFQKGDIAEGYSVSREKKESFPLTVTSAQKNPTAFYLCASSILGQGYDTEAFFGQGTRLTVV.

V usage is TRBV18 and J usage is TRBJ1-1; the D gene is possibly TRBD1 (5 bases). Germline V gives CDR1 KGHSH, CDR2 LQKENI. Between the trimmed V and J ends, which lost 3 bases and 1 base, there was a span of 6 bases. This CDR3 has 13 residues. CDR3 in amino acids: CASSPGQNTEAFF. CDR3 in DNA: TGTGCCAGCTCACCCGGACAGAACACTGAAGCTTTCTTT.

V gene TRBV7-9 combines with J gene TRBJ2-1, with 10 nucleotides matching TRBD2. The CDR3 runs 19 residues. Germline values: CDR1 SEHNR, CDR2 FQNEAQ (reference sequence). V was pared by 2 bases and J by 6 bases, with 16 bases of the junction left unmatched. CDR3 DNA: TGTGCCAGCAGCTTATCCTTTCTAGCGGGAGAGTCGGCGAGCAATGAGCAGTTCTTC. Translation gives CASSLSFLAGESASNEQFF.

The chain carries TRBV5-8 and TRBJ1-2; D ambiguous. Germline CDR1 SGHTS, CDR2 YDEGEE. V lost 0 bases, J lost 4 bases, and 10 bases lay in between. CDR3 length: 14 residues. The CDR3 loop reads CASSLAWASYGYTF. The DNA of the CDR3 is TGTGCCAGCAGCTTGGCCTGGGCTAGCTATGGCTACACCTTC.

The V and J genes are TRBV15 and TRBJ1-3; D unresolved. CDR3 length: 15 residues. Looked up from germline, CDR1 is LNHNV and CDR2 is YYDKDF (reference sequence). V dropped 0 bases and J dropped 9 bases, with 15 bases sitting between them. This chain's CDR3 is CATSRDGLGGSTIYF. The CDR3 nucleotides are TGTGCCACCAGCAGAGATGGATTGGGTGGTAGCACCATATATTTT.

The genes are TRBV10-3 and TRBJ1-2; 8 bases line up with TRBD1. V was pared by 2 bases and J by 4 bases, with 6 bases of the junction left unmatched. Germline V gene lookup returns CDR1 ENHRY and CDR2 SYGVKD. This CDR3 is 15 amino acids long. This chain's CDR3 is CAISEGAGGGYGYTF. Here the CDR3 DNA reads TGTGCCATCAGTGAGGGAGCAGGGGGCGGCTATGGCTACACCTTC.

V and J are TRBV4-2 and TRBJ2-7, with 8 nucleotides matching TRBD1. The V gene end was trimmed by 3 bases and the J gene end by 5 bases; junction bases not matched to a gene: 9. The CDR3 contains 15 residues. CDR1 LGHNA and CDR2 YNFKEQ come from the germline V gene. The CDR3 sequence: CASSQASDRGDEQYF. CDR3 nucleotide sequence: TGTGCCAGCAGCCAGGCTTCCGACAGGGGAGACGAGCAGTACTTC.

This chain's CDR3 is CASSPWTGDTQYF. The CDR3 DNA reads TGTGCCAGCAGCCCTTGGACTGGAGATACGCAGTATTTT. The chain joins TRBV7-3 to TRBJ2-3, with a tentative D call TRBD2 (5 bases). The germline V gene encodes CDR1 SGHTA and CDR2 FQGTGA. The CDR3 is 13 amino acids. Trimming shortened V by 5 bases and J by 5 bases, and 11 bases separated the two germline ends.

The V call is TRBV6-6, the J call TRBJ1-3; perhaps TRBD1 as D (5 bases). Germline-derived CDR1 and CDR2 are MNHNY and SVGAGI (reference sequence). V was pared by 7 bases and J by 0 bases, with 13 bases between. This CDR3 region has 15 residues. The CDR3 DNA is TGTGCCAGCAATACCGACAGAAGCTCTGGAAACACCATATATTTT. This sequence encodes CASNTDRSSGNTIYF.

The chain is built from TRBV10-1 and TRBJ2-3; 9 positions agree with TRBD2. Germline V CDR1 and CDR2: WNHNN, SYGVQD (reference sequence). V shed 3 bases and J 3 bases; nucleotides not matched to a gene: 7. CDR3 size: 16 residues. As DNA, the CDR3 is TGCGCCAGCAGTGAAGTAGCGGGGGAGTCGACAGATACGCAGTATTTT. This translates into CASSEVAGESTDTQYF.

The rearrangement uses TRBV6-2 or TRBV6-3 and TRBJ2-1, with a weak D call TRBD1 (5 bases). The CDR3 totals 15 residues. The germline V gene encodes CDR1 MNHEY and CDR2 SVGEGT. V was shortened by 6 bases and J by 3 bases, with 15 bases between the two germline ends. The CDR3 is CASSLVGQDYNEQFF. CDR3 DNA: TGTGCCAGCAGCCTCGTGGGGCAAGACTACAATGAGCAGTTCTTC.

J is TRBJ2-5 and V is TRBV7-2; the D gene is possibly TRBD2 (5 bases). The CDR3 runs 14 residues. From germline, CDR1 is SGHTA and CDR2 FQGNSA. V lost 1 base and J 7 bases, leaving 13 bases between the germline ends. The CDR3 DNA sequence: TGTGCCAGCAGCTTAGGGGAGTCGTTGGGGACCCAGTACTTC. Its translation: CASSLGESLGTQYF.

V gene TRBV12-3 or TRBV12-4 combines with J gene TRBJ2-1; 10 nucleotides align to TRBD2. The junction had 2 bases not matched to a gene; V was cut back by 6 bases and J by 6 bases. The CDR3 length is 13 residues. CDR3 bases: TGTGCCAGCAGCCTAGCGGGAGTCAATGAGCAGTTCTTC. This codes for CASSLAGVNEQFF.

This clone occurred a few times. The CDR3 DNA sequence: TGTGCCAGCATTCTACAGGGGGGCCGTGGGGGCACTGAAGCTTTCTTT. This translates into CASILQGGRGGTEAFF. V and J are TRBV2 and TRBJ1-1, with TRBD1 matching 8 bases. CDR3 size: 16 residues. The germline gives CDR1 SNHLY, CDR2 FYNNEI. V trimming: 7 bases; J trimming: 4 bases; junction bases outside the gene matches: 14.

This sequence joins TRBV21-1 and TRBJ2-2; TRBD1 reflects the table's D call only, with no check against the DNA. TRBV21-1 is a pseudogene segment. The CDR3 sequence is 14 residues long. CDR3 region: CASTSRKGAWELFF. CDR3 coding DNA: TGTGCCAGCACCTCCCGGAAGGGGGCTTGGGAGCTGTTTTTT.

This rearrangement joins TRBV28 to TRBJ1-6; 8 bases align to TRBD1. The V segment lost 6 bases and the J segment 7 bases; nucleotides outside the gene matches: 8. There are 15 residues in the CDR3. Germline CDR1 is MDHEN and CDR2 is SYDVKM. The CDR3 coding sequence is TGTGCCAGCAGGGCTAGGGACAGGAGGAATTCACCCCTCCACTTT. It specifies CASRARDRRNSPLHF.

The chain couples TRBV11-3 to TRBJ2-2; TRBD2 is a possible D gene (6 bases). The length of the CDR3 is 14 residues. Per germline, CDR1 SGHNT and CDR2 YENEEA. Trimming pared 2 bases from V and 6 bases from J, leaving 10 bases between. CDR3 nucleotide sequence: TGTGCCAGCAGCTTACGGGGGTCCCCCGGGGAGCTGTTTTTT. As protein: CASSLRGSPGELFF. The full variable domain, its missing parts supplied by reference TRBV11-3 and TRBJ2-2, is EAGVVQSPRYKIIEKKQPVAFWCNPISGHNTLYWYLQNLGQGPELLIRYENEEAVDDSQLPKDRFSAERLKGVDSTLKIQPAELGDSAVYLCASSLRGSPGELFFGEGSRLTVL.

The chain is built from TRBV11-2 and TRBJ2-2; D is perhaps TRBD1 (5 bases). The V end was cut by 5 bases, the J end by 1 base, with 11 bases between. Germline CDR1 reads SGHAT; CDR2 reads FQNNGV. The CDR3 loop spans 15 amino acids. CDR3 residues: CASSRRQRNTGELFF. The CDR3, as DNA: TGTGCCAGCAGCCGAAGACAGAGGAACACCGGGGAGCTGTTTTTT.

V is TRBV12-3 or TRBV12-4 and J is TRBJ2-5, with 8 bases fitting TRBD1. V lost 4 bases and J lost 3; bases outside the gene matches: 1. The CDR3 length is 13 residues. The CDR3 loop is CASSSTGEETQYF. Written as DNA, the CDR3 is TGTGCCAGCAGTTCGACAGGGGAAGAGACCCAGTACTTC.

The chain is built from TRBV4-1 and TRBJ1-4, with D perhaps matching TRBD1 (5 bases). Germline assignment: CDR1 MGHRA and CDR2 YSYEKL. V dropped 1 base and J dropped 8 bases, with 14 bases sitting between them. The CDR3 contains 15 residues. DNA of the CDR3: TGCGCCAGCAGCCAAGGGTTTCGGGAGGGGGAAAAACTGTTTTTT. This encodes CASSQGFREGEKLFF.

In this sample, this clone turned up once. The V call is TRBV12-3 or TRBV12-4, the J call TRBJ1-5, with D unclear. The CDR3 sequence is 13 residues long. Trimming cost V 2 bases and J 4 bases, with 6 bases left between them. CDR3 sequence reads: CASSLSTNQPQHF. The CDR3 bases are TGTGCCAGCAGTTTAAGCACAAATCAGCCCCAGCATTTT.

The chain links TRBV28 to TRBJ1-6; D not certain. The V end lost 8 bases, the J end lost 0 bases, and 11 bases lay between the germline ends. Germline V gives CDR1 MDHEN, CDR2 SYDVKM. The CDR3 contains 15 residues. The CDR3 DNA reads as TGTGCCAGCCGCCGGTCGGGCTCCTATAATTCACCCCTCCACTTT. It encodes CASRRSGSYNSPLHF.

The chain combines TRBV19 with TRBJ1-6; D perhaps matches TRBD1 (6 bases). Germline V gives CDR1 LNHDA, CDR2 SQIVND (reference sequence). Trimming pared 6 bases from V and 7 bases from J, leaving 13 bases between. This CDR3 spans 14 amino acids. In nucleotides, the CDR3 is TGTGCCAGTAGACTAGACAGGAGCAATTCACCCCTCCACTTT. Protein product: CASRLDRSNSPLHF.

This clone has only one observation. The chain combines TRBV3-1 (or the pseudogene TRBV3-2) with TRBJ2-3; the match to TRBD2 covers 9 bases. Germline values: CDR1 LGHDT, CDR2 YNNKEL (reference sequence). The length of the CDR3 is 17 residues. After removal of 4 bases from V and 0 bases from J, the junction contained 8 bases not matched to a gene. In DNA, the CDR3 is TGTGCCAGCAGCCGAATCGCCCTAGCGGGAAGCACAGATACGCAGTATTTT. This gives the protein CASSRIALAGSTDTQYF.

The chain couples TRBV9 to TRBJ2-3; D is ambiguous. The CDR3 is 14 amino acids. From germline, CDR1 is SGDLS and CDR2 YYNGEE. Trimming took 0 bases from V and 3 from J, leaving 8 bases between them. This CDR3 is CASSVDLSTDTQYF. CDR3 DNA sequence: TGTGCCAGCAGCGTAGACCTTAGTACAGATACGCAGTATTTT.

This clone was observed once. This chain links TRBV12-3 or TRBV12-4 with TRBJ1-1; no clear D gene. The CDR3 is made up of 11 amino acids. V was cut by 1 base and J by 7 bases, with 4 bases left in between. CDR3 amino acids: CASSLEGEAFF. CDR3 DNA sequence: TGTGCCAGCAGTTTAGAGGGTGAAGCTTTCTTT.

This chain uses TRBV9 with TRBJ2-7; D perhaps matches TRBD1 (6 bases). In germline, CDR1 is SGDLS, CDR2 YYNGEE. Trimming left V 2 bases short and J 0 bases short, with 9 bases between. This CDR3 has 14 residues. CDR3 coding DNA: TGTGCCAGCAGCGTGGACAGCGACTCCTACGAGCAGTACTTC. Translated: CASSVDSDSYEQYF.

Points on this clone: This sample also contains other DNA sequences that code for the same CDR3. The rearrangement joins TRBV12-3 or TRBV12-4 to TRBJ1-1; D uncertain. Trimming took off 1 base at V and 3 bases at J, with 3 bases between the two ends. CDR3 length: 12 amino acids. CDR3 sequence (DNA): TGTGCCAGCAGTTTAGGTCACACTGAAGCTTTCTTT. It is translated as CASSLGHTEAFF.

The J gene is TRBJ1-1, the V gene TRBV4-1; 9 nucleotides agree with TRBD1. V lost 3 bases and J lost 11; bases outside the gene matches: 7. The length of the CDR3 is 13 residues. CDR1 is MGHRA, CDR2 YSYEKL, per germline. This CDR3 reads CASSQPGTGHAFF. The CDR3 DNA reads TGCGCCAGCAGCCAGCCCGGGACAGGGCATGCTTTCTTT.